The clone carrying this TCR beta chain was observed a handful of times. The data were obtained in a study of T cells in localized non-small cell lung cancer. Assay: immunoSEQ multiplex PCR; the TCRdb copy retains only in-frame clones and omits some. The sample includes 3,000 to 4,000 clones, about 30% of them seen just once. This CDR3 is 14 amino acids long. V lost 2 bases and J lost 0, with 8 bases in between. Germline assignment: CDR1 GTSNPN and CDR2 SVGIG (reference sequence). This specimen was lung tumor tissue, taken before any cancer treatment. This sequence originates from a woman aged 35 to 70 with stage I squamous cell lung carcinoma. The chain has TRBV30 and TRBJ2-4, with D unclear. CDR3 sequence: CAWSLRGAKNIQYF. In DNA, the CDR3 is TGTGCCTGGAGTCTCAGAGGAGCCAAAAACATTCAGTACTTC.